This entry lists 16 T cell receptor beta chains sequenced from one sample in a study of blood T cell repertoires in COVID-19. The assay was immunoSEQ multiplex PCR, and TCRdb's table has in-frame clones only and misses some. This table holds fewer than 350,000 clones, around 87% found once. Sequenced: peripheral blood. The receptors originated from a woman younger than 45 who had recovered from COVID-19.

The chain has TRBV11-2 and TRBJ2-1, with 7 bases aligning to TRBD1. Germline values: CDR1 SGHAT, CDR2 FQNNGV. The trim removed 5 bases at V and 5 bases at J, leaving 12 bases unmatched. The CDR3 loop spans 16 amino acids. The CDR3 bases are TGTGCCAGCAGCCTTTGGACAGGAACCCGCCACAATGAGCAGTTCTTC. It translates to CASSLWTGTRHNEQFF.

The chain combines TRBV11-2 with TRBJ1-2; 9 bases align to TRBD1. Trimming at V came to 5 bases and at J to 4 bases, leaving 11 bases not matched to a gene. The length of the CDR3 is 16 residues. Germline V gene lookup returns CDR1 SGHAT and CDR2 FQNNGV. CDR3 amino acids: CASSGQGQGLVYGYTF. The DNA of the CDR3 is TGTGCCAGCAGCGGACAGGGACAGGGTCTCGTCTATGGCTACACCTTC.

This rearrangement joins TRBV3-1 (or the pseudogene TRBV3-2) to TRBJ1-6; possible D gene TRBD1, 5 bases. The CDR3 loop spans 15 amino acids. Germline loops: CDR1 LGHDT, CDR2 YNNKEL (reference sequence). V was pared by 8 bases and J by 7 bases, with 18 bases between. The CDR3 coding sequence is TGTGCCAGCGGCCGGCGGGGGGTTCAAAATTCACCCCTCCACTTT. Amino acid sequence: CASGRRGVQNSPLHF.

The chain joins TRBV2 to TRBJ1-2; 9 nucleotides align to TRBD1. J gave up 2 bases and V 8 bases, and 3 bases lay outside the gene matches. The germline V gene has CDR1 SNHLY and CDR2 FYNNEI. The CDR3 is made up of 13 amino acids. CDR3 sequence reads: CASRGTGNYGYTF. CDR3 DNA: TGTGCCAGCCGGGGGACAGGGAACTATGGCTACACCTTC.

The V and J genes are TRBV30 and TRBJ1-1; 8 bases are a match to TRBD1. Germline assignment: CDR1 GTSNPN and CDR2 SVGIG (reference sequence). The CDR3 consists of 14 residues. The trim removed 5 bases at V and 0 bases at J, leaving 5 bases unmatched. CDR3 protein: CAWGQGWVNTEAFF. Written as DNA, the CDR3 is TGTGCCTGGGGACAGGGTTGGGTGAACACTGAAGCTTTCTTT.

The count of this clone is one. This sample includes further DNA sequences coding for the same CDR3. This rearrangement joins TRBV6-6 to TRBJ2-7, with D perhaps TRBD1 (6 bases). Germline-derived CDR1 and CDR2 are MNHNY and SVGAGI (reference sequence). The CDR3 covers 14 residues. The V end was cut by 0 bases, the J end by 6 bases, with 12 bases between. As DNA, the CDR3 is TGTGCCAGCAGTTACTCCCAGGGGCCGGTCGAGCAGTACTTC. Its translation: CASSYSQGPVEQYF.

The V and J genes are TRBV6-4 and TRBJ1-2; 9 bases map to TRBD1. This CDR3 comprises 16 residues. Germline-derived CDR1 and CDR2 are MRHNA and SNTAGT. The J segment lost 9 bases and the V segment lost 5 bases, leaving 16 bases of the junction unmatched. Written as DNA, the CDR3 is TGTGCCAGCAGTCGCGGTGGGACAGGGCAAGAGAGGAGCTACACCTTC. As protein: CASSRGGTGQERSYTF.

The V call is TRBV10-3, the J call TRBJ2-5; 9 bases are shared with TRBD2. Germline V gene lookup returns CDR1 ENHRY and CDR2 SYGVKD. This CDR3 has 16 residues. J gave up 4 bases and V 10 bases, and 16 bases lay outside the gene matches. The CDR3 DNA reads TGTGCCACCGACAGTGGGGCTAGCGGGACGGGAGAGACCCAGTACTTC. It translates to CATDSGASGTGETQYF.

V is TRBV27 and J is TRBJ2-7; D perhaps matches TRBD1 (5 bases). Between the trimmed V and J ends, which lost 5 bases and 0 bases, there was a span of 11 bases. The CDR3 covers 14 residues. Germline V gives CDR1 MNHEY, CDR2 SMNVEV (reference sequence). The CDR3 DNA reads as TGTGCCAGCAGTCCCCAGGACAACTCCTACGAGCAGTACTTC. Translated: CASSPQDNSYEQYF.

The CDR3 DNA is TGTGCCAGCAGCGTAGACCTAGCGGGAGGGCCGCGAGATACGCAGTATTTT. Residues: CASSVDLAGGPRDTQYF. The chain uses TRBV9 and TRBJ2-3, with 12 bases lining up with TRBD2. Germline assignment: CDR1 SGDLS and CDR2 YYNGEE. There are 17 residues in the CDR3. V shed 0 bases and J 5 bases; nucleotides not matched to a gene: 7.

The table lists this clone with a count of one. The chain employs TRBV5-1 and TRBJ2-5; a weak D match, TRBD2 (6 bases). The CDR3 length is 14 residues. V was trimmed by 0 bases and J by 4 bases, leaving 10 bases between them. The germline V gene encodes CDR1 SGHRS and CDR2 YFSETQ. Here the CDR3 DNA reads TGCGCCAGCAGCTTGGGGGGAGGCGTAGAGACCCAGTACTTC. Translating gives CASSLGGGVETQYF.

The chain recombines TRBV28 with TRBJ1-5; possibly TRBD1 for D (6 bases). From germline, CDR1 is MDHEN and CDR2 SYDVKM. The V end was cut by 1 base, the J end by 2 bases, with 12 bases between. The CDR3 spans 16 residues. The CDR3 DNA sequence: TGTGCCAGCAGTTTATCTATGGACAGCCGCAATCAGCCCCAGCATTTT. Its translation is CASSLSMDSRNQPQHF. The variable domain in full, with the rest retrieved from reference TRBV28 and TRBJ1-5, is DVKVTQSSRYLVKRTGEKVFLECVQDMDHENMFWYRQDPGLGLRLIYFSYDVKMKEKGDIPEGYSVSREKKERFSLILESASTNQTSMYLCASSLSMDSRNQPQHFGDGTRLSIL.

DNA of the CDR3: TGCGCCAGCAGCTCGCCCCCGGGACAGGGGATCAACACCGGGGAGCTGTTTTTT. Translation: CASSSPPGQGINTGELFF. This chain uses TRBV5-1 with TRBJ2-2; 10 bases are shared with TRBD1. This CDR3 region has 18 residues. V gave up 3 bases and J gave up 2 bases; unmatched junction bases: 10. Germline CDR1 is SGHRS and CDR2 is YFSETQ.

Here the CDR3 reads CASSQVLDTNTEAFF. The CDR3 DNA is TGCGCCAGCAGCCAAGTGTTGGACACCAACACTGAAGCTTTCTTT. This chain joins TRBV4-3 and TRBJ1-1, with D maybe TRBD1 (5 bases). The ends were cut back, 1 base at V and 2 bases at J, with 11 bases in the middle. The germline V gene encodes CDR1 LGHNA and CDR2 YSLEER. This CDR3 has 15 residues.

The J gene is TRBJ2-7, the V gene TRBV30; 13 bases line up with TRBD2. Germline assignment: CDR1 GTSNPN and CDR2 SVGIG (reference sequence). This CDR3 contains 13 residues. The V and J ends lost 7 bases and 8 bases, in that order; junction bases with no gene match: 8. The CDR3 loop reads CALWTSGGGKQYF. CDR3 sequence (DNA): TGTGCCTTGTGGACTAGCGGGGGTGGGAAGCAGTACTTC.

The chain carries TRBV28 and TRBJ2-3, with TRBD2 identical over 13 bases. With 7 bases clipped from V and 1 base from J, the junction kept 11 bases outside the gene matches. CDR1 is MDHEN, CDR2 SYDVKM, per germline. CDR3 length: 18 amino acids. The CDR3: CASTPTSGRTSGTDTQYF. CDR3 nucleotide sequence: TGTGCCAGCACCCCGACTAGCGGGAGGACTTCGGGCACAGATACGCAGTATTTT. Looking up the rest from reference TRBV28 and TRBJ2-3 gives the full variable domain: DVKVTQSSRYLVKRTGEKVFLECVQDMDHENMFWYRQDPGLGLRLIYFSYDVKMKEKGDIPEGYSVSREKKERFSLILESASTNQTSMYLCASTPTSGRTSGTDTQYFGPGTRLTVL.